A single sample is the source of the 18 T cell receptor beta chains below, sequenced in a study of cytomegalovirus exposure and HLA in healthy donors. This table comes from immunoSEQ multiplex PCR, and its TCRdb copy is limited to in-frame clones, with some not included. The sample yields over 130,000 clones, about 88% seen once. Sequencing used PBMCs. The receptor set was obtained from a man between 18 and 35 years old in good health and CMV-seropositive.

V is TRBV19 and J is TRBJ1-2, with 10 bases fitting TRBD1. Per germline, CDR1 LNHDA and CDR2 SQIVND (reference sequence). V shed 3 bases and J 5 bases; nucleotides not matched to a gene: 0. The CDR3 loop spans 13 amino acids. CDR3 bases: TGTGCCAGTAGTATGGGACAGGGGTATGGCTACACCTTC. Its translation: CASSMGQGYGYTF.

The V and J genes are TRBV27 and TRBJ1-2; D remains ambiguous. The CDR3 is 14 amino acids. CDR1 and CDR2 (germline): MNHEY, SMNVEV (reference sequence). V was trimmed by 4 bases and J by 3 bases, leaving 12 bases between them. The CDR3 nucleotides are TGTGCCAGCAGTTCCGGGTACGGGGACTATGGCTACACCTTC. Its translation: CASSSGYGDYGYTF.

The J gene is TRBJ1-1, the V gene TRBV18, with 9 bases that match TRBD1. The J segment lost 3 bases and the V segment lost 2 bases, leaving 13 bases of the junction unmatched. Germline assignment: CDR1 KGHSH and CDR2 LQKENI. The CDR3 has 18 amino acids. CDR3: CASSPSFGKDRGHTEAFF. In DNA, the CDR3 is TGTGCCAGCTCACCATCATTTGGTAAGGACAGGGGCCACACTGAAGCTTTCTTT.

This clone was seen just once. The V gene is TRBV4-1, the J gene TRBJ1-3, with D possibly being TRBD1 (5 bases). The germline V gene has CDR1 MGHRA and CDR2 YSYEKL. Deletions cut 1 base from V and 1 base from J, with 5 bases between. This CDR3 is built from 14 residues. The CDR3 DNA is TGCGCCAGCAGCCAAGCAGGGTCTGGAAACACCATATATTTT. Translating gives CASSQAGSGNTIYF.

The V and J genes are TRBV2 and TRBJ1-6; TRBD1 matches at 10 bases. Trimming cost V 6 bases and J 10 bases; bases outside gene matches: 6. The CDR3 sequence is 14 residues long. Looked up from germline, CDR1 is SNHLY and CDR2 is FYNNEI. The CDR3 region is CASSATGGRSPLHF. DNA of the CDR3: TGTGCCAGCAGCGCGACAGGGGGCCGATCACCCCTCCACTTT.

This chain links TRBV18 with TRBJ1-2; 11 nucleotides align to TRBD1. This CDR3 has 14 amino acids. Germline V gene data show CDR1 as KGHSH and CDR2 as LQKENI. The V and J ends lost 3 bases and 7 bases, in that order; junction bases with no gene match: 4. The DNA for the CDR3 is TGTGCCAGCTCACCGGACAGGGGGCCGGTTGGCTACACCTTC. Translating gives CASSPDRGPVGYTF.

The chain is built from TRBV5-8 and TRBJ2-2; the match to TRBD2 covers 9 bases. The CDR3 runs to 16 residues. Germline trimming cut 4 bases from V and 4 bases from J; bases unmatched to any gene: 8. Germline CDR1 is SGHTS and CDR2 is YDEGEE. The CDR3 nucleotides read TGTGCCAGCAGCCGGGGACTAGCCCTGGCCACCGGGGAGCTGTTTTTT. Its protein product is CASSRGLALATGELFF.

This rearrangement joins TRBV5-1 to TRBJ1-4; the D gene is possibly TRBD1 (6 bases). The germline CDR1 and CDR2 sequences are SGHRS and YFSETQ. CDR3 length equals 14 residues. Trimming shortened V by 4 bases and J by 8 bases, and 15 bases separated the two germline ends. CDR3 sequence reads: CASSLDSGREKLFF. CDR3 in DNA: TGCGCCAGCAGCCTGGACAGCGGTCGGGAAAAACTGTTTTTT.

J is TRBJ1-1 and V is TRBV19; D remains unclear. The germline V gene encodes CDR1 LNHDA and CDR2 SQIVND (reference sequence). V dropped 7 bases and J dropped 0 bases, with 9 bases sitting between them. This CDR3 is built from 13 residues. The CDR3, as DNA: TGTGCCAGTACTTATAGAGTGAACACTGAAGCTTTCTTT. As protein: CASTYRVNTEAFF. The whole variable domain, remainder taken from reference TRBV19 and TRBJ1-1, is DGGITQSPKYLFRKEGQNVTLSCEQNLNHDAMYWYRQDPGQGLRLIYYSQIVNDFQKGDIAEGYSVSREKKESFPLTVTSAQKNPTAFYLCASTYRVNTEAFFGQGTRLTVV.

The chain uses TRBV5-6 and TRBJ1-3, with D unclear. The CDR3 has 15 amino acids. The ends were cut back, 0 bases at V and 0 bases at J, with 7 bases in the middle. Looked up from germline, CDR1 is SGHDT and CDR2 is YYEEEE. The CDR3 sequence is CASSLDRFSGNTIYF. The DNA for the CDR3 is TGTGCCAGCAGCTTGGACCGGTTCTCTGGAAACACCATATATTTT.

The chain employs TRBV5-4 and TRBJ2-1; 8 bases match TRBD2. Germline V CDR1 and CDR2: SGHNT, YYREEE (reference sequence). The CDR3 is 13 residues long. V dropped 7 bases and J dropped 5; count of bases not matched to a gene: 5. Here the CDR3 DNA reads TGTGCCAGCGTCACAGCGGGAGACAATGAGCAGTTCTTC. Protein product: CASVTAGDNEQFF.

This chain links TRBV10-1 with TRBJ1-1; D is possibly TRBD1 (5 bases). Per germline, CDR1 WNHNN and CDR2 SYGVQD (reference sequence). Trimming removed 2 bases at V and 1 base at J, with 8 bases between. This CDR3 comprises 14 residues. Here the CDR3 reads CASSEGGENTEAFF. The CDR3 DNA follows: TGCGCCAGCAGTGAGGGGGGGGAGAACACTGAAGCTTTCTTT.

This chain uses TRBV29-1 with TRBJ1-1; D gene ambiguous. The CDR3 has 16 residues. Looked up from germline, CDR1 is SQVTM and CDR2 is ANQGSEA. V lost 6 bases to trimming and J lost 1 base, with 21 bases between them. CDR3 DNA sequence: TGCAGCGTGGAGACTGACTTGGCGGTAAAGAACACTGAAGCTTTCTTT. Its translation: CSVETDLAVKNTEAFF.

The chain employs TRBV2 and TRBJ2-1, with 8 positions matching TRBD1. The V gene's germline CDR1 is SNHLY and CDR2 FYNNEI. CDR3 length: 15 residues. V shed 4 bases, J shed 9 bases, and the junction held 11 bases outside the gene matches. CDR3 loop: CASSGGQGAFSEQFF. The CDR3, as DNA: TGTGCCAGCAGTGGCGGGCAGGGGGCGTTTAGTGAGCAGTTCTTC.

V is TRBV9 and J is TRBJ1-1; no clear D gene. This CDR3 comprises 14 residues. Trimming left V 6 bases short and J 7 bases short, with 19 bases between. Germline CDR1 reads SGDLS; CDR2 reads YYNGEE. CDR3 nucleotides: TGTGCCAGCAACCCCGGTGGGCAGTCGAATGAAGCTTTCTTT. It yields the protein CASNPGGQSNEAFF.

The chain uses TRBV10-3 and TRBJ1-4; 8 nucleotides align to TRBD1. Trimming took 6 bases from V and 8 from J; bases not matched to a gene: 5. The CDR3 has 13 amino acids. CDR1 is ENHRY, CDR2 SYGVKD, per germline. This chain's CDR3 is CAISGQGGEKLFF. The CDR3 nucleotides are TGTGCCATCAGCGGACAGGGTGGAGAAAAACTGTTTTTT.

The V call is TRBV10-1, the J call TRBJ2-2; 7 positions agree with TRBD1. V lost 6 bases and J lost 5; bases outside the gene matches: 6. The CDR3 consists of 14 residues. Germline loops: CDR1 WNHNN, CDR2 SYGVQD (reference sequence). The CDR3 DNA follows: TGCGCCAGCAGAGAGACAGGGAGTACCGGGGAGCTGTTTTTT. Its translation is CASRETGSTGELFF.

The CDR3 is CATSRDRKGGTYGYTF. DNA for the CDR3: TGTGCCACCAGCAGAGATCGGAAAGGGGGCACCTATGGCTACACCTTC. The gene calls are TRBV15 and TRBJ1-2; 7 positions match TRBD1. V lost 0 bases, J lost 4 bases, and 8 bases stayed unmatched. CDR1 is LNHNV, CDR2 YYDKDF, per germline (reference sequence). This CDR3 has 16 residues. The full variable domain, in which reference TRBV15 and TRBJ1-2 provide the parts outside the CDR3, is DAMVIQNPRYQVTQFGKPVTLSCSQTLNHNVMYWYQQKSSQAPKLLFHYYDKDFNNEADTPDNFQSRRPNTSFCFLDIRSPGLGDTAMYLCATSRDRKGGTYGYTFGSGTRLTVV.